This TCR beta chain is from a study of shared clonotypes between healthy human individuals. Regarding the study as a whole: Larger estimated richness was generally recorded for naive subsets relative to memory subsets.

This clone has just a few counts. What it binds is unknown. Germline values: CDR1 SGDLS, CDR2 YYNGEE. Trimming removed 4 bases at V and 8 bases at J, with 13 bases between. CDR3 size: 14 residues. All participating donors were Caucasian adults from Nashville, Tennessee. Both subsets, CD45RA+ naive and CD45RA-negative memory, were split from the CD4+ cells. Genomic DNA from each subset was divided evenly over several immunoSEQ plates. Sequencing used immunoSEQ multiplex PCR; TCRdb keeps in-frame clones, though not all of them. The sample includes 950,000 to 1,100,000 clones, around 74% of them seen just once.

The chain links TRBV9 to TRBJ1-6; D is unclear. What was sequenced was memory CD4+ T cells sorted from blood. The subset was: CD45RA-negative fraction. This receptor was obtained from a man between 18 and 29 years old in good health. CDR3 DNA sequence: TGTGCCAGCAGCTTTAAGGGCTGGGATTCACCCCTCCACTTT. Protein product: CASSFKGWDSPLHF.